This TCR beta chain was profiled in a study of T cells after yellow fever vaccination. The CDR3 spans 14 residues. The germline V gene has CDR1 KGHSH and CDR2 LQKENI. Trimming cost V 3 bases and J 4 bases, with 10 bases left between them. One entry per CDR3 protein, called by TCRdb with MiXCR from the 5' RACE reads. The sample records 250,000 to 400,000 distinct CDR3 sequences, over 4% being singletons. The sample in question was PBMCs, obtained 5 days after the yellow fever booster vaccination. This TCR was sampled from a man aged 18 to 29 who received the YFV17D yellow fever vaccine. The gene calls are TRBV18 and TRBJ2-1; D is ambiguous. Written as DNA, the CDR3 is TGTGCCAGCTCACCGGTCAGTGGGTACAATGAGCAGTTCTTC. It translates to CASSPVSGYNEQFF.